The 31 T cell receptor beta chains below come from one sample, sequenced in a study of a mutant IDH1 vaccine in newly diagnosed glioma. The data were produced by immunoSEQ multiplex PCR, yet TCRdb's version contains in-frame clones alone and is incomplete. The sample consists of about 44,000 clones, 81% of them appearing once. Noted time point: week 35, safety follow-up. Every vaccination contained 300 ug of the mutant IDH1 20-mer peptide and was paired with topical imiquimod. Their specific antigens are unknown. Sequenced here: PBMCs, sampled from a glioma patient whose treatment included an IDH1 peptide vaccine. These receptors all come from a woman between 40 and 50 years old with glioma. Some clones in this sample may be carry-over from other donors' samples.

V and J are TRBV5-8 and TRBJ1-1; no clear D gene. Deletions cut 4 bases from V and 2 bases from J, with 18 bases between. Germline V gives CDR1 SGHTS, CDR2 YDEGEE. The CDR3 loop spans 16 amino acids. CDR3 sequence (DNA): TGTGCCAGCAGCACGATGGTGCAGACTCGCAACACTGAAGCTTTCTTT. Protein sequence: CASSTMVQTRNTEAFF.

The chain combines TRBV7-2 with TRBJ2-7; TRBD2 matches at 9 bases. Germline assignment: CDR1 SGHTA and CDR2 FQGNSA. V gave up 3 bases and J gave up 8 bases; unmatched junction bases: 5. The CDR3 is 13 residues long. The CDR3 is CASSFSGRKQQYF. The CDR3 bases are TGTGCCAGCAGCTTTAGCGGGAGAAAGCAGCAGTACTTC.

The chain employs TRBV14 and TRBJ1-5; no clear D. This CDR3 has 13 amino acids. V was pared by 1 base and J by 6 bases, with 7 bases between. Germline CDR1 SGHDN, CDR2 FVKESK. CDR3 nucleotide sequence: TGTGCCAGCAGCCAAGTCTCTAGTCAGCCCCAGCATTTT. Its protein product is CASSQVSSQPQHF.

This clone was seen only a few times. The V call is TRBV5-4, the J call TRBJ2-7; 7 bases align to TRBD2. Germline lookup yields CDR1 SGHNT and CDR2 YYREEE (reference sequence). This CDR3 region has 13 residues. V dropped 4 bases and J dropped 9; count of bases not matched to a gene: 10. The CDR3 protein is CASSPPGGGGQYF. CDR3 in DNA: TGTGCCAGCAGCCCCCCGGGGGGAGGTGGGCAGTACTTC.

The chain carries TRBV10-3 and TRBJ1-5; D ambiguous. Germline-derived CDR1 and CDR2 are ENHRY and SYGVKD. This CDR3 has 14 amino acids. Trimming stripped 2 bases from V and 11 bases from J, with 16 bases between. CDR3 sequence: CAISEGMGNGAQHF. The CDR3, as DNA: TGTGCCATCAGTGAGGGTATGGGGAACGGGGCCCAGCATTTT.

The chain joins TRBV10-3 to TRBJ2-7, with TRBD1 matching 10 bases. This CDR3 comprises 12 residues. Germline CDR1 reads ENHRY; CDR2 reads SYGVKD. V lost 10 bases to trimming and J lost 3 bases; unmatched junction nucleotides: 3. The CDR3 protein is CATGDRGYEQYF. The CDR3 region has the DNA TGTGCCACAGGGGACAGGGGCTACGAGCAGTACTTC.

The J gene is TRBJ2-7, the V gene TRBV2; maybe TRBD1 (6 bases). The CDR3 is made up of 13 amino acids. In germline, CDR1 is SNHLY, CDR2 FYNNEI. Trimming pared 10 bases from V and 2 bases from J, leaving 15 bases between. CDR3 DNA: TGTGCCATCAGGACAGCCGGTCCCTACGAGCAGTACTTC. It encodes CAIRTAGPYEQYF.

This clone was observed a single time. V and J are TRBV9 and TRBJ1-2, with 8 bases that match TRBD1. Germline CDR1 and CDR2: SGDLS and YYNGEE. J gave up 2 bases and V 1 base, and 13 bases lay outside the gene matches. CDR3 length: 18 amino acids. The CDR3 protein is CASSVKPGGGQDNYGYTF. The DNA of the CDR3 is TGTGCCAGCAGCGTAAAGCCCGGGGGGGGACAGGACAACTATGGCTACACCTTC.

V and J are TRBV6-5 and TRBJ2-7; D remains ambiguous. The CDR3 has 13 residues. Looked up from germline, CDR1 is MNHEY and CDR2 is SVGAGI. V lost 6 bases and J lost 4, with 13 bases in between. CDR3 residues: CASSQTSRYEQYF. The CDR3 DNA follows: TGTGCCAGCAGCCAAACCAGCAGATACGAGCAGTACTTC.

This clone was counted between two and nine times. The chain is built from TRBV7-8 and TRBJ2-1; 8 bases fit TRBD2. J was trimmed by 4 bases and V by 2 bases; bases with no gene match: 7. The CDR3 has 16 amino acids. Germline assignment: CDR1 SGHVS and CDR2 FQNEAQ. The CDR3 sequence: CASSLLVSGAYNEQFF. The CDR3 DNA follows: TGTGCCAGCAGCTTACTGGTTAGCGGGGCTTACAATGAGCAGTTCTTC.

V and J are TRBV6-4 and TRBJ2-3; 7 nucleotides match TRBD2. V dropped 2 bases and J dropped 3; count of bases not matched to a gene: 2. The CDR3 is 14 amino acids. Per the germline V gene, CDR1 is MRHNA and CDR2 is SNTAGT. This chain's CDR3 is CASSDGRETDTQYF. The DNA for the CDR3 is TGTGCCAGCAGTGACGGGCGGGAGACAGATACGCAGTATTTT.

This clone occurred a few times. The chain joins TRBV2 to TRBJ1-5; tentative D call: TRBD1 (5 bases). Germline CDR1 reads SNHLY; CDR2 reads FYNNEI. The CDR3 length is 13 residues. V was pared by 4 bases and J by 3 bases, with 7 bases between. The CDR3 DNA sequence: TGTGCCAGCAGTGGACAGAACAATCAGCCCCAGCATTTT. Translating gives CASSGQNNQPQHF.

The V gene is TRBV29-1, the J gene TRBJ1-1; D is unresolved. This CDR3 comprises 12 residues. Germline V CDR1 and CDR2: SQVTM, ANQGSEA. The V end was cut by 3 bases, the J end by 7 bases, with 12 bases between. CDR3 coding DNA: TGCAGCGTTGAGAAGCAGAGACATGAAGCTTTCTTT. Residues: CSVEKQRHEAFF.

This chain links TRBV6-6 with TRBJ1-4; D is unresolved. The CDR3 is made up of 14 amino acids. Germline V lookup: CDR1 MNHNY, CDR2 SVGAGI (reference sequence). Trimming stripped 6 bases from V and 0 bases from J, with 8 bases between. In DNA form, the CDR3 reads TGTGCCAGCAGCCCCCGGGCAACTAATGAAAAACTGTTTTTT. It translates to CASSPRATNEKLFF.

The V and J genes are TRBV27 and TRBJ2-3; the D is unclear. Germline values: CDR1 MNHEY, CDR2 SMNVEV (reference sequence). The CDR3 consists of 11 residues. V lost 8 bases to trimming and J lost 5 bases, with 8 bases between them. In DNA, the CDR3 is TGTGCCAGCTCGCTGGGAGATACGCAGTATTTT. Its protein product is CASSLGDTQYF.

The genes are TRBV15 and TRBJ1-2, with D perhaps TRBD1 (6 bases). Germline assignment: CDR1 LNHNV and CDR2 YYDKDF (reference sequence). The CDR3 covers 16 residues. The V end lost 5 bases, the J end lost 3 bases, and 19 bases lay between the germline ends. For the CDR3, the DNA is TGTGCCACCAGCGGCAGAACTCAGGGGAGGTACTATGGCTACACCTTC. As protein: CATSGRTQGRYYGYTF.

The chain has TRBV7-2 and TRBJ2-7, with D maybe TRBD2 (7 bases). From germline, CDR1 is SGHTA and CDR2 FQGNSA. CDR3 size: 15 residues. With 5 bases removed from V and 6 bases from J, the gap between germline ends came to 20 bases. CDR3 sequence (DNA): TGTGCCAGCAGCGTCGTCCTGGGGGGAGGGGGCGAGCAGTACTTC. This codes for CASSVVLGGGGEQYF.

This chain uses TRBV9 with TRBJ2-2; TRBD2 aligns across 7 bases. The CDR3 length is 16 residues. J was trimmed by 3 bases and V by 0 bases; bases with no gene match: 5. Germline-derived CDR1 and CDR2 are SGDLS and YYNGEE. DNA for the CDR3: TGTGCCAGCAGCGTAGTCGGGGGAGGGTACACCGGGGAGCTGTTTTTT. This codes for CASSVVGGGYTGELFF.

This clone occurred once. The chain links TRBV9 to TRBJ2-1; TRBD2 is a possible D gene (6 bases). Deletions cut 1 base from V and 8 bases from J, with 16 bases between. Germline V CDR1 and CDR2: SGDLS, YYNGEE. The CDR3 spans 15 residues. CDR3: CASSVLGLRGDEQFF. CDR3 coding DNA: TGTGCCAGCAGCGTATTGGGCCTGCGGGGCGATGAGCAGTTCTTC.

Written as DNA, the CDR3 is TGTGCCATCAGCCCCGCCGCGGGAGGGGTCGGGGAGCTGTTTTTT. Protein product: CAISPAAGGVGELFF. The chain couples TRBV10-3 to TRBJ2-2; 9 bases are a match to TRBD2. The length of the CDR3 is 15 residues. Germline lookup yields CDR1 ENHRY and CDR2 SYGVKD. With 6 bases clipped from V and 7 bases from J, the junction kept 9 bases outside the gene matches.

This chain uses TRBV4-3 with TRBJ2-3; 11 bases agree with TRBD1. The CDR3 length is 17 residues. Trimming took 2 bases from V and 4 from J; bases not matched to a gene: 8. Germline CDR1 and CDR2: LGHNA and YSLEER. The CDR3 DNA reads TGCGCCAGCAGCCAAAGGCCCGGGGGACAGGGGGCAGATACGCAGTATTTT. Amino acids: CASSQRPGGQGADTQYF.

This clone was counted a single time. V usage is TRBV14 and J usage is TRBJ2-1; possibly TRBD2 for D (5 bases). The CDR3 sequence is 13 residues long. V lost 4 bases and J 6 bases, leaving 10 bases between the germline ends. CDR1 is SGHDN, CDR2 FVKESK, per germline. The CDR3 region is CASSRAGSNEQFF. The CDR3 region has the DNA TGTGCCAGCAGCCGGGCGGGTTCCAATGAGCAGTTCTTC.

The rearrangement uses TRBV2 and TRBJ2-1; 9 bases line up with TRBD2. The J segment lost 7 bases and the V segment lost 6 bases, leaving 7 bases of the junction unmatched. Per the germline V gene, CDR1 is SNHLY and CDR2 is FYNNEI. The CDR3 spans 14 residues. The CDR3 spells CASRYSGSRNEQFF. The CDR3 DNA reads TGTGCCAGCAGATATAGCGGGAGTCGAAATGAGCAGTTCTTC.

This clone was recorded once. The rearrangement links TRBV6-6 to TRBJ1-2, with D uncertain. CDR1 is MNHNY and CDR2 is SVGAGI in the germline V gene (reference sequence). The CDR3 sequence is 15 residues long. Deletions cut 5 bases from V and 4 bases from J, with 17 bases between. CDR3 nucleotides: TGTGCCAGCAGTCCCTCTAGTCCCGAGGGCTATGGCTACACCTTC. Its translation: CASSPSSPEGYGYTF.

V gene TRBV7-8 combines with J gene TRBJ2-5; tentative D call: TRBD1 (5 bases). Trimming left V 4 bases short and J 0 bases short, with 9 bases between. The CDR3 is 14 amino acids. Germline CDR1 is SGHVS and CDR2 is FQNEAQ. CDR3 protein: CASSWGRYQETQYF. CDR3 nucleotides: TGTGCCAGCAGCTGGGGCAGGTACCAAGAGACCCAGTACTTC.

The genes are TRBV7-2 and TRBJ2-7; 8 bases line up with TRBD2. After removal of 1 base from V and 5 bases from J, the junction contained 10 bases not matched to a gene. The germline gives CDR1 SGHTA, CDR2 FQGNSA. The CDR3 is 16 residues long. The CDR3 protein is CASSLEYGGGPHEQYF. The DNA for the CDR3 is TGTGCCAGCAGCTTAGAATACGGGGGGGGGCCCCACGAGCAGTACTTC.

This clone is a singleton in its sample. This chain connects TRBV4-2 to TRBJ2-3, with 9 bases that match TRBD2. The CDR3 sequence is 16 residues long. CDR1 is LGHNA, CDR2 YNFKEQ, per germline. V dropped 1 base and J dropped 3; count of bases not matched to a gene: 5. The CDR3 loop is CASSQVASGKTDTQYF. Here the CDR3 DNA reads TGTGCCAGCAGCCAAGTGGCTAGCGGGAAAACAGATACGCAGTATTTT.

This clone showed up just a few times. The chain has TRBV4-2 and TRBJ2-1, with unresolved D. The V gene's germline CDR1 is LGHNA and CDR2 YNFKEQ. V was shortened by 1 base and J by 6 bases, with 19 bases between the two germline ends. The CDR3 contains 17 residues. As DNA, the CDR3 is TGTGCCAGCAGCCAAGTAGGGATTGCGTTGAACAGCAATGAGCAGTTCTTC. Amino acids: CASSQVGIALNSNEQFF.

The V gene is TRBV6-1, the J gene TRBJ2-7; D might be TRBD1 or TRBD2, each matching 7 bases. The CDR3 runs 13 residues. Trimming removed 3 bases at V and 4 bases at J, with 10 bases between. Germline lookup yields CDR1 MNHNS and CDR2 SASEGT. The CDR3 region has the DNA TGTGCCAGCAGTGACAGGGGGGGATACGAGCAGTACTTC. Translated: CASSDRGGYEQYF.

This clone was seen only a few times. The J gene is TRBJ2-3, the V gene TRBV25-1; D not resolved. This CDR3 is 18 amino acids long. With 8 bases removed from V and 0 bases from J, the gap between germline ends came to 24 bases. CDR1 and CDR2 (germline): MGHDK, SYGVNS. The DNA for the CDR3 is TGTGCCAGCGGTGGTTTAGTAGGAGCGCGACATAGCACAGATACGCAGTATTTT. Residues: CASGGLVGARHSTDTQYF.

J is TRBJ2-7 and V is TRBV5-1; D is uncertain. The V gene's germline CDR1 is SGHRS and CDR2 YFSETQ. With 0 bases removed from V and 6 bases from J, the gap between germline ends came to 10 bases. The CDR3 spans 13 residues. CDR3 protein: CASSLGLTSEQYF. CDR3 in DNA: TGCGCCAGCAGCTTGGGGCTGACTTCCGAGCAGTACTTC. Supplemented by reference TRBV5-1 and TRBJ2-7, the full variable domain reads KAGVTQTPRYLIKTRGQQVTLSCSPISGHRSVSWYQQTPGQGLQFLFEYFSETQRNKGNFPGRFSGRQFSNSRSEMNVSTLELGDSALYLCASSLGLTSEQYFGPGTRLTVT.